The 22 T cell receptor beta chains below come from one sample, sequenced in a study of control samples from healthy donors and cancer patients. TCRdb keeps only in-frame clones here, not all; method: immunoSEQ multiplex PCR. Among about 130,000 clones, roughly 92% were seen once, and the ten largest hold 0.55% to 0.65%. Sequencing was performed on PBMCs. The receptors derive from an older man with head and neck cancer.

The chain uses TRBV6-5 and TRBJ2-7; D is tentatively TRBD1 or TRBD2 (5 bases each). CDR1 and CDR2 from the germline V gene are MNHEY and SVGAGI. CDR3 size: 15 residues. Trimming took off 1 base at V and 0 bases at J, with 10 bases between the two ends. The CDR3 loop reads CASSYWGRSSYEQYF. The CDR3 coding sequence is TGTGCCAGCAGTTACTGGGGACGGAGCTCCTACGAGCAGTACTTC.

The chain couples TRBV18 to TRBJ1-1, with D hard to call. Germline CDR1 KGHSH, CDR2 LQKENI. The CDR3 is 13 residues long. The germline V and J ends were trimmed by 3 bases and 1 base, with 6 bases remaining between them. The CDR3 DNA reads TGTGCCAGCTCACCGAACGGGAACACTGAAGCTTTCTTT. Translated, it gives CASSPNGNTEAFF.

This rearrangement joins TRBV6-5 to TRBJ2-2; perhaps TRBD1 as D (6 bases). V was cut by 5 bases and J by 1 base, with 8 bases left in between. The germline V gene has CDR1 MNHEY and CDR2 SVGAGI. There are 14 residues in the CDR3. This CDR3 is CASSLTGNTGELFF. CDR3 nucleotide sequence: TGTGCCAGCAGTCTGACAGGGAACACCGGGGAGCTGTTTTTT.

The chain combines TRBV7-2 with TRBJ1-1, with D possibly being TRBD1 (6 bases). CDR1 is SGHTA and CDR2 is FQGNSA in the germline V gene. V lost 5 bases to trimming and J lost 6 bases, with 16 bases between them. There are 14 residues in the CDR3. The CDR3 nucleotides read TGTGCCAGCAGCCTGCTTTCTACAGGGTCTGAAGCTTTCTTT. This encodes CASSLLSTGSEAFF. Variable domain in full (rest from reference TRBV7-2 and TRBJ1-1): GAGVSQSPSNKVTEKGKDVELRCDPISGHTALYWYRQSLGQGLEFLIYFQGNSAPDKSGLPSDRFSAERTGGSVSTLTIQRTQQEDSAVYLCASSLLSTGSEAFFGQGTRLTVV.

The V and J genes are TRBV27 and TRBJ2-1; 11 bases are a match to TRBD2. J was trimmed by 12 bases and V by 5 bases; bases with no gene match: 9. Germline loops: CDR1 MNHEY, CDR2 SMNVEV (reference sequence). The CDR3 spans 14 residues. The CDR3 reads CASSPTLAGGGQFF. DNA of the CDR3: TGTGCCAGCAGTCCAACCCTAGCGGGAGGCGGGCAGTTCTTC.

V and J are TRBV6-6 and TRBJ2-2; D remains ambiguous. The germline V and J ends were trimmed by 5 bases and 8 bases, with 6 bases remaining between them. CDR1 and CDR2 (germline): MNHNY, SVGAGI (reference sequence). The length of the CDR3 is 11 residues. The DNA for the CDR3 is TGTGCCAGCAGTGTCACGGGGGAGCTGTTTTTT. Translation: CASSVTGELFF.

The rearrangement links TRBV5-1 to TRBJ2-1; TRBD2 is a possible D gene (5 bases). Germline V gene lookup returns CDR1 SGHRS and CDR2 YFSETQ. The V gene lost 0 bases and the J gene lost 6 bases, with 13 bases spanning the gap. This CDR3 has 15 residues. The CDR3 reads CASSLEILRGNEQFF. The CDR3 nucleotides read TGCGCCAGCAGCTTGGAAATCTTACGGGGCAATGAGCAGTTCTTC.

The V and J genes are TRBV7-6 and TRBJ2-7; 7 bases line up with TRBD1. The CDR3 extends over 13 amino acids. The junction had 5 bases not matched to a gene; V was cut back by 5 bases and J by 4 bases. In germline, CDR1 is SGHVS, CDR2 FNYEAQ. DNA of the CDR3: TGTGCCAGCAGCGGCGACAGGGAGTACGAGCAGTACTTC. The encoded protein is CASSGDREYEQYF. Full variable domain (outside the CDR3, taken from reference TRBV7-6 and TRBJ2-7): GAGVSQSPRYKVTKRGQDVALRCDPISGHVSLYWYRQALGQGPEFLTYFNYEAQQDKSGLPNDRFSAERPEGSISTLTIQRTEQRDSAMYRCASSGDREYEQYFGPGTRLTVT.

This clone was observed a handful of times. The chain couples TRBV19 to TRBJ1-5, with D tentatively TRBD1 (5 bases). CDR1 is LNHDA and CDR2 is SQIVND in the germline V gene (reference sequence). V was clipped by 7 bases and J by 1 base, with 8 bases between them. The CDR3 sequence is 13 residues long. CDR3 protein: CASKGLSNQPQHF. The CDR3 DNA follows: TGTGCCAGTAAGGGACTCAGCAATCAGCCCCAGCATTTT.

This chain links TRBV30 with TRBJ2-7; TRBD2 matches 7 bases. Germline V lookup: CDR1 GTSNPN, CDR2 SVGIG (reference sequence). V was pared by 2 bases and J by 2 bases, with 6 bases of the junction left unmatched. The CDR3 has 14 residues. The CDR3 nucleotides are TGTGCCTGGAGTCGGCTAGCGGAGGCCTACGAGCAGTACTTC. This gives the protein CAWSRLAEAYEQYF.

This chain connects TRBV18 to TRBJ1-6, with D possibly matching TRBD1 (5 bases). Between the trimmed V and J ends, which lost 3 bases and 7 bases, there was a span of 10 bases. The CDR3 contains 14 residues. The germline V gene encodes CDR1 KGHSH and CDR2 LQKENI. DNA for the CDR3: TGTGCCAGCTCACCTGGGACGGGGAATTCACCCCTCCACTTT. Protein sequence: CASSPGTGNSPLHF.

The chain employs TRBV7-9 and TRBJ1-1; D possibly corresponds to TRBD1 (5 bases). The CDR3 has 13 residues. V lost 5 bases and J 4 bases, leaving 11 bases between the germline ends. Per germline, CDR1 SEHNR and CDR2 FQNEAQ (reference sequence). The CDR3, as DNA: TGTGCCAGCAGCGTTGGGGGTTCCACTGAAGCTTTCTTT. Protein: CASSVGGSTEAFF.

J is TRBJ2-7 and V is TRBV6-5; D may be TRBD2 (5 bases). Germline V gene data show CDR1 as MNHEY and CDR2 as SVGAGI. V lost 6 bases and J 6 bases, leaving 9 bases between the germline ends. The CDR3 is 11 residues long. Here the CDR3 reads CASRIAFEQYF. The CDR3 nucleotides are TGTGCCAGCAGGATAGCGTTCGAGCAGTACTTC.

The rearrangement links TRBV10-3 to TRBJ1-6; D is uncertain. The CDR3 length is 15 residues. The V end lost 4 bases, the J end lost 2 bases, and 9 bases lay between the germline ends. From germline, CDR1 is ENHRY and CDR2 SYGVKD. The CDR3 DNA is TGTGCCATCAGTGTGGGGATGGCCTATAATTCACCCCTCCACTTT. Its protein is CAISVGMAYNSPLHF.

The chain links TRBV7-9 to TRBJ1-2, with D possibly being TRBD1 (5 bases). V lost 5 bases to trimming and J lost 4 bases, with 20 bases between them. Germline CDR1 SEHNR, CDR2 FQNEAQ (reference sequence). This CDR3 has 16 amino acids. CDR3 sequence: CASSLRSGPLVYGYTF. The CDR3 bases are TGTGCCAGCAGCCTTCGCTCGGGACCGTTAGTCTATGGCTACACCTTC.

This rearrangement joins TRBV7-6 to TRBJ2-7, with D possibly being TRBD1 or TRBD2 (5 bases each). V lost 5 bases and J lost 3, with 26 bases in between. This CDR3 has 18 residues. Looked up from germline, CDR1 is SGHVS and CDR2 is FNYEAQ. The CDR3 sequence: CASSPRMGRARTDYEQYF. DNA of the CDR3: TGTGCCAGCAGCCCCAGGATGGGGCGGGCCCGCACGGACTACGAGCAGTACTTC.

The chain is built from TRBV19 and TRBJ1-2, with D maybe TRBD1 (6 bases). The CDR3 is made up of 15 amino acids. The ends were cut back, 2 bases at V and 2 bases at J, with 12 bases in the middle. CDR1 is LNHDA, CDR2 SQIVND, per germline (reference sequence). This CDR3 reads CASSISRGKNYGYTF. CDR3 nucleotide sequence: TGTGCCAGTAGTATAAGCAGGGGTAAAAACTATGGCTACACCTTC.

This rearrangement joins TRBV7-9 to TRBJ1-3; no firm D call. Trimming pared 5 bases from V and 4 bases from J, leaving 15 bases between. The germline V gene has CDR1 SEHNR and CDR2 FQNEAQ (reference sequence). This CDR3 is built from 15 residues. The chain's CDR3 is CASSLSHSQGNTIYF. The DNA of the CDR3 is TGTGCCAGCAGCCTCTCACATTCGCAAGGAAACACCATATATTTT.

The gene calls are TRBV2 and TRBJ1-4, with a weak D call TRBD1 (5 bases). The germline CDR1 and CDR2 sequences are SNHLY and FYNNEI. The CDR3 runs 14 residues. Trimming took off 6 bases at V and 1 base at J, with 9 bases between the two ends. CDR3 amino acids: CASSRDGTNEKLFF. CDR3 sequence (DNA): TGTGCCAGCAGCCGGGACGGAACTAATGAAAAACTGTTTTTT. Together with reference TRBV2 and TRBJ1-4, the CDR3 gives the full variable domain: EPEVTQTPSHQVTQMGQEVILRCVPISNHLYFYWYRQILGQKVEFLVSFYNNEISEKSEIFDDQFSVERPDGSNFTLKIRSTKLEDSAMYFCASSRDGTNEKLFFGSGTQLSVL.

This clone showed up just once. The chain uses TRBV4-3 and TRBJ2-3, with 10 bases matching TRBD2. J was trimmed by 9 bases and V by 4 bases; bases with no gene match: 19. The CDR3 is 18 residues long. Germline CDR1 is LGHNA and CDR2 is YSLEER. CDR3 sequence: CASSPHQWLAGESDTQYF. The CDR3 DNA reads as TGCGCCAGCAGCCCCCACCAGTGGCTAGCGGGGGAATCTGACACGCAGTATTTT.

The chain joins TRBV5-1 to TRBJ1-1, with TRBD1 identical over 7 bases. The J segment lost 3 bases and the V segment lost 7 bases, leaving 6 bases of the junction unmatched. Germline-derived CDR1 and CDR2 are SGHRS and YFSETQ. The CDR3 is 13 amino acids. In nucleotides, the CDR3 is TGCGCCAGCGGGTACAGGGGAGACACTGAAGCTTTCTTT. It translates to CASGYRGDTEAFF. The full variable domain, with the rest looked up from reference TRBV5-1 and TRBJ1-1, is KAGVTQTPRYLIKTRGQQVTLSCSPISGHRSVSWYQQTPGQGLQFLFEYFSETQRNKGNFPGRFSGRQFSNSRSEMNVSTLELGDSALYLCASGYRGDTEAFFGQGTRLTVV.

The chain combines TRBV6-5 with TRBJ1-2; D uncertain. Germline CDR1 reads MNHEY; CDR2 reads SVGAGI. V was trimmed by 0 bases and J by 2 bases, leaving 7 bases between them. The CDR3 has 14 residues. The CDR3 DNA is TGTGCCAGCAGTTACTCGCCAGGAAACTATGGCTACACCTTC. It codes for CASSYSPGNYGYTF.